This T cell receptor beta chain stems from a study of control samples from healthy donors and cancer patients. TCRdb keeps only in-frame clones here, not all; method: immunoSEQ multiplex PCR. The sample has about 150,000 clones, approximately 93% seen once; the top ten hold about 9.3%. The sequenced sample consisted of blood. The sequence derives from a woman in her thirties or forties in good health.

CDR3: CASSPQSRNTIYF. CDR3 sequence (DNA): TGTGCCAGCTCACCCCAATCTAGAAACACCATATATTTT. The V call is TRBV18, the J call TRBJ1-3; D call uncertain. The CDR3 consists of 13 residues. Trimming pared 3 bases from V and 5 bases from J, leaving 8 bases between. Per the germline V gene, CDR1 is KGHSH and CDR2 is LQKENI.